This TCR beta chain was retrieved from a study of blood T cell repertoires in COVID-19. Whole-study context: Samples representing acute and convalescent COVID-19 were sourced from the United States, Italy and Spain. Sources were T cells, B-cell-depleted T cells, or PBMCs; the material itself was cDNA or gDNA.

With 0 bases clipped from V and 4 bases from J, the junction kept 10 bases outside the gene matches. The CDR3 has 17 residues. Per the germline V gene, CDR1 is SGHNT and CDR2 is YENEEA. Authors' methods: Nucleated cell number was recorded as an estimate derived from reference gene primer amplification. Repertoires were generated with immunoSEQ multiplex PCR, while TCRdb's copy carries only in-frame clones and drops some. V and J calls and clone size are those listed in that table; D and trimming were worked out from the DNA. The data show roughly 200,000 clones, roughly four fifths seen once. The rearrangement uses TRBV11-3 and TRBJ1-2; 8 nucleotides match TRBD1. The sample comprised peripheral blood. The TCR originated in a man over 45 with active or convalescent COVID-19. The CDR3 spells CASSLDKPGQGFYGYTF. CDR3 nucleotides: TGTGCCAGCAGCTTAGATAAGCCAGGACAGGGATTCTATGGCTACACCTTC.